This T cell receptor beta chain was profiled in a study of blood T cell repertoires in COVID-19. Study in general: Donors in the United States, Italy and Spain gave samples during acute or convalescent COVID-19.

The repertoire was sequenced with immunoSEQ multiplex PCR; TCRdb's copy has only in-frame clones and lacks some. Counted here are over 150,000 clones, roughly 87% occurring once; the ten biggest clones make up approximately 2%. Germline loops: CDR1 SGHVS, CDR2 FNYEAQ. V shed 8 bases and J shed 3 bases, with 11 bases lying between them. This CDR3 is built from 12 residues. The source is a woman under 40 who had recovered from COVID-19. The sample consisted of PBMCs or T cells enriched from blood (not recorded which). The chain recombines TRBV7-6 with TRBJ2-7; D unresolved. CDR3 protein: CASRDTSYEQYF. In DNA form, the CDR3 reads TGTGCCAGCCGTGACACAAGCTACGAGCAGTACTTC.